The clone carrying this T cell receptor beta chain was recorded a few times. TCRdb re-called the RT-PCR reads with MiXCR, one entry per CDR3 protein. The table lists about 680,000 distinct CDR3 sequences, approximately 15% of them singletons. Trimming stripped 8 bases from V and 4 bases from J, with 11 bases between. The V gene's germline CDR1 is MNHEY and CDR2 SVGAGI. This CDR3 comprises 13 residues. This TCR derives from a female donor in good health, serving as a healthy control. The sample consisted of memory CD4+ T cells from blood. The V gene is TRBV6-5, the J gene TRBJ1-4, with D perhaps TRBD1 (5 bases). The DNA of the CDR3 is TGTGCCAGCGCCAGACAGCATAATGAAAAACTGTTTTTT. This encodes CASARQHNEKLFF.